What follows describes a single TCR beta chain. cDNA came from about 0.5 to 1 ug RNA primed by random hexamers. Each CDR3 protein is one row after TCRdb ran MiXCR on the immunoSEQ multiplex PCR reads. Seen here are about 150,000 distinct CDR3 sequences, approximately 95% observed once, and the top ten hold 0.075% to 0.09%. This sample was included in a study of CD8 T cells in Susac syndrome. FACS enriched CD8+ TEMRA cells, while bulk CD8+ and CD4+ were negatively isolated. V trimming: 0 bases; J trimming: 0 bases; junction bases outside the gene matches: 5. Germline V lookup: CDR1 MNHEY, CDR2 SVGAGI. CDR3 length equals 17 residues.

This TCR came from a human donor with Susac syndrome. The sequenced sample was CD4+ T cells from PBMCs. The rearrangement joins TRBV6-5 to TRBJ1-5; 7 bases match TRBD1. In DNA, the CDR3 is TGTGCCAGCAGTTACTCGGGACAGAGCTATAGCAATCAGCCCCAGCATTTT. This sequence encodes CASSYSGQSYSNQPQHF.